The clone carrying this T cell receptor beta chain was counted a single time. What it recognizes is unknown. The primer mix had 52 TRBV and 13 TRBJ primers. Using immunoSEQ multiplex PCR, the repertoire was profiled, and TCRdb retains in-frame clones only, with some absent. The profile covers 20,000 to 25,000 clones, with approximately 93% appearing a single time and 3.5% to 4% taken by the ten largest. The sample originates from a study of regulatory T cells. This CDR3 comprises 14 residues. The germline gives CDR1 MNHNS, CDR2 SASEGT. V lost 5 bases and J lost 8; bases outside the gene matches: 4. Study-wide findings and caveats: Patient repertoires had restricted TRB V-J pairs and skewed V and J usage, most in Tregs.

The V gene is TRBV6-1, the J gene TRBJ2-1; 12 bases map to TRBD2. Material for sequencing was CD8+ T cells sorted from blood. The sequence came from a child aged 2-9 years with CD3G deficiency. The CDR3 DNA sequence: TGTGCCAGCAGTCGACTAGCGGGAGTATATGAGCAGTTCTTC. Its protein is CASSRLAGVYEQFF.